Listed below are T cell receptor beta chains from one sample, sequenced in a study of CD8 T cells in ankylosing spondylitis. TCRdb re-analysed the 5' RACE reads in MiXCR, keeping a single row per CDR3 protein. The data hold a few hundred thousand distinct CDR3 sequences, with about 20% observed a single time. Sequenced sample: blood, either unsorted or a sorted T cell fraction (not recorded which). Source of these receptors: a male donor with ankylosing spondylitis or in good health (not recorded which). The CDR3 runs from the conserved cysteine through the conserved F or W. D genes are given only for firm matches. The size field is filled for only some rows; it gives once, few, many or a size class.

D: -
length: 14
V: TRBV20-1
size: few
J: TRBJ2-7
DNA: TGCAGTGCTAGGGGGGACCGGGTGGAGTACGAGCAGTACTTC
CDR3: CSARGDRVEYEQYF

D: TRBD2
length: 18
V: TRBV9
size: few
J: TRBJ2-3
DNA: TGTGCCAGCAGCGCGGGGGGACTAGCGGGGGTTAGCACAGATACGCAGTATTTT
CDR3: CASSAGGLAGVSTDTQYF

D: -
length: 14
V: TRBV28
size: few
J: TRBJ2-5
DNA: TGTGCCAGCAGTCTCCTTGACCTCCAAGAGACCCAGTACTTC
CDR3: CASSLLDLQETQYF

D: -
length: 11
V: TRBV19
size: few
J: TRBJ1-1
DNA: TGTGCCAGTAGTGACGACAGGAGGGCTTTCTTT
CDR3: CASSDDRRAFF

D: TRBD1
length: 14
V: TRBV29-1
size: few
J: TRBJ2-7
DNA: TGCAGCGTTTCCCAACAGGGGTTTGGGAACGAGCAGTACTTC
CDR3: CSVSQQGFGNEQYF

D: -
length: 12
V: TRBV29-1
size: few
J: TRBJ2-7
DNA: TGCAGCGTTGTTGGGGGGACATACGAGCAGTACTTC
CDR3: CSVVGGTYEQYF

D: -
length: 15
V: TRBV20-1
size: -
J: TRBJ2-1
DNA: TGCAGTGCTCGTAGGTTGACAGGTCCCTACAATGAGCAGTTCTTC
CDR3: CSARRLTGPYNEQFF

D: -
length: 13
V: TRBV9
size: -
J: TRBJ2-1
DNA: TGTGCCAGCAGCCAAGGAGGGGGTCGGGAGCAGTTCTTC
CDR3: CASSQGGGREQFF

D: -
length: 13
V: TRBV29-1
size: -
J: TRBJ2-1
DNA: TGCAGCGTTGAAAAGAGGAGTAACAATGAGCAGTTCTTC
CDR3: CSVEKRSNNEQFF

D: -
length: 14
V: TRBV30
size: -
J: TRBJ2-1
DNA: TGTGCCTGGAGTGATACACACATCTACAATGAGCAGTTCTTC
CDR3: CAWSDTHIYNEQFF

D: TRBD1
length: 14
V: TRBV12-3/TRBV12-4
size: -
J: TRBJ2-1
DNA: TGTGCCAGCAGTTTATTGGGACAGGGTAGTGAGCAGTTCTTC
CDR3: CASSLLGQGSEQFF

D: -
length: 13
V: TRBV10-3
size: -
J: TRBJ2-3
DNA: TGTGCCATCAGTGTGGACAGCACAGATACGCAGTATTTT
CDR3: CAISVDSTDTQYF

D: TRBD1
length: 16
V: TRBV7-9
size: -
J: TRBJ2-3
DNA: TGTGCCAGCAGCTTGCCCGGGACAGAGGTCACAGATACGCAGTATTTT
CDR3: CASSLPGTEVTDTQYF

D: -
length: 14
V: TRBV20-1
size: few
J: TRBJ1-2
DNA: TGCAGTGCCAACCAAGGTCTAGCTAACTATGGCTACACCTTC
CDR3: CSANQGLANYGYTF

D: -
length: 13
V: TRBV10-1
size: -
J: TRBJ2-3
DNA: TGCGCCACCCAATTCGGACCCACAGATACGCAGTATTTT
CDR3: CATQFGPTDTQYF

D: -
length: 11
V: TRBV19
size: -
J: TRBJ2-1
DNA: TGTGCCAGTAGTACCTCAGGGGAGCAGTTCTTC
CDR3: CASSTSGEQFF

D: TRBD1
length: 14
V: TRBV27
size: -
J: TRBJ2-7
DNA: TGTGCCAGCAGTAACAGGGGCCCCTCCTACGAGCAGTACTTC
CDR3: CASSNRGPSYEQYF

D: -
length: 15
V: TRBV28
size: -
J: TRBJ1-6
DNA: TGTGCCAGCAGTTTTGATTTTGGGACACCCTTACCCCTCCACTTT
CDR3: CASSFDFGTPLPLHF

D: -
length: 15
V: TRBV5-6
size: few
J: TRBJ2-3
DNA: TGTGCCAGCAGCTTGGGAGGAGGCCCCACAGATACGCAGTATTTT
CDR3: CASSLGGGPTDTQYF

D: -
length: 15
V: TRBV12-3/TRBV12-4
size: -
J: TRBJ1-5
DNA: TGTGCCAGCAGTACGATCGGGGGGGGTCCTACGCCCCAGCATTTT
CDR3: CASSTIGGGPTPQHF

D: TRBD1
length: 15
V: TRBV7-3
size: few
J: TRBJ2-1
DNA: TGTGCCAGCAGCCCTACCGGGACAGGGATGAATGAGCAGTTCTTC
CDR3: CASSPTGTGMNEQFF

D: -
length: 15
V: TRBV7-9
size: few
J: TRBJ2-1
DNA: TGTGCCAGCAGCTCGGGGGGACAGGCTAGTGGGGAGCAGTTCTTC
CDR3: CASSSGGQASGEQFF

D: -
length: 16
V: TRBV20-1
size: few
J: TRBJ2-7
DNA: TGCAGTGCTAACCCGGAAGGGGCAGGCACTACCTACGAGCAGTACTTC
CDR3: CSANPEGAGTTYEQYF

D: TRBD2
length: 15
V: TRBV29-1
size: few
J: TRBJ2-5
DNA: TGCAGCGTTGATGGCCTAGCGGGGGCCCCGGAGACCCAGTACTTC
CDR3: CSVDGLAGAPETQYF

D: -
length: 14
V: TRBV4-1
size: -
J: TRBJ1-6
DNA: TGCGCCAGCAGCCAGGTTGGGGGGCCCCAGCCCCTCCACTTT
CDR3: CASSQVGGPQPLHF

D: -
length: 14
V: TRBV4-1
size: many
J: TRBJ1-6
DNA: TGCGCCAGCAGCCAACTGGCCCCGGCTTCACCCCTCCACTTT
CDR3: CASSQLAPASPLHF

D: -
length: 12
V: TRBV4-1
size: -
J: TRBJ2-5
DNA: TGCGCCACCCGGGGGCGACAAGAGACCCAGTACTTC
CDR3: CATRGRQETQYF

D: -
length: 13
V: TRBV10-2
size: -
J: TRBJ2-7
DNA: TGCGCCAGCAGAGTGGGGATATCCTACGAGCAGTACTTC
CDR3: CASRVGISYEQYF

D: TRBD2
length: 15
V: TRBV20-1
size: few
J: TRBJ2-3
DNA: TGCAGTGCTAGGGTTCTAGCGGACCTCACAGATACGCAGTATTTT
CDR3: CSARVLADLTDTQYF

D: TRBD2
length: 17
V: TRBV20-1
size: -
J: TRBJ2-3
DNA: TGCAGTGCTAGAGACTCTAGCGGGGGAATCCGCACAGATACGCAGTATTTT
CDR3: CSARDSSGGIRTDTQYF

D: TRBD2
length: 18
V: TRBV11-1
size: few
J: TRBJ2-3
DNA: TGTGCCAGCAGCCAAGGTCCGACGACTAGCGGGGGGCCAGATACGCAGTATTTT
CDR3: CASSQGPTTSGGPDTQYF

D: -
length: 15
V: TRBV12-3/TRBV12-4
size: -
J: TRBJ2-2
DNA: TGTGCCAGCAGCATAACAGGGTGGGACACCGGGGAGCTGTTTTTT
CDR3: CASSITGWDTGELFF

D: -
length: 15
V: TRBV6-1
size: few
J: TRBJ2-7
DNA: TGTGCCAGCACCCCATTCTGGACTGGAAGTTACGAGCAGTACTTC
CDR3: CASTPFWTGSYEQYF

D: TRBD1
length: 17
V: TRBV29-1
size: -
J: TRBJ2-7
DNA: TGCAGCGTTGAGGAGGGGGTTGGGACAGGGATCCCCTACGAGCAGTACTTC
CDR3: CSVEEGVGTGIPYEQYF

D: TRBD2
length: 14
V: TRBV29-1
size: few
J: TRBJ2-2
DNA: TGCAGCGTTTGGGGGGGGTCGAACACCGGGGAGCTGTTTTTT
CDR3: CSVWGGSNTGELFF

D: TRBD2
length: 16
V: TRBV2
size: -
J: TRBJ2-5
DNA: TGTGCCAGCAGTTCTTACACGGGGGGACCCCAAGAGACCCAGTACTTC
CDR3: CASSSYTGGPQETQYF

D: TRBD2
length: 14
V: TRBV2
size: -
J: TRBJ2-7
DNA: TGTGCCAGCAGTGAAGGCGGGCGGGAGAACGAGCAGTACTTC
CDR3: CASSEGGRENEQYF

D: -
length: 18
V: TRBV27
size: -
J: TRBJ2-1
DNA: TGTGCCAGCAGCTCGACCCAAATCCCACTCGGGAATTACAATGAGCAGTTCTTC
CDR3: CASSSTQIPLGNYNEQFF

D: TRBD1
length: 15
V: TRBV29-1
size: -
J: TRBJ1-2
DNA: TGCAGCGTTGAGGGGGGACAGATACCTAACTATGGCTACACCTTC
CDR3: CSVEGGQIPNYGYTF

D: -
length: 13
V: TRBV20-1
size: many
J: TRBJ2-7
DNA: TGCAGTGCTCTGGGGGAAGATAGCTACGAGCAGTACTTC
CDR3: CSALGEDSYEQYF